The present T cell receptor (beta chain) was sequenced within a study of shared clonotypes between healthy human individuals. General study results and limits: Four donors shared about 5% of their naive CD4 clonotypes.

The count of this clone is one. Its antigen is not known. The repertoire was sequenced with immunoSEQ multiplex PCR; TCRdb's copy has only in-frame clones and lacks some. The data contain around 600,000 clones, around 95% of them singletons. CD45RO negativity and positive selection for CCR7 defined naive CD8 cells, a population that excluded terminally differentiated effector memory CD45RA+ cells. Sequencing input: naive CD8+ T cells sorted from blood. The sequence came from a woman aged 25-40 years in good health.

The CDR3 bases are TGCAGCGTTGTATCGGTATCCGGCTCCTACAATGAGCAGTTCTTC. It yields the protein CSVVSVSGSYNEQFF. The rearrangement links TRBV29-1 to TRBJ2-1; D not resolved. Trimming pared 4 bases from V and 0 bases from J, leaving 13 bases between. Germline V gene data show CDR1 as SQVTM and CDR2 as ANQGSEA. The length of the CDR3 is 15 residues.